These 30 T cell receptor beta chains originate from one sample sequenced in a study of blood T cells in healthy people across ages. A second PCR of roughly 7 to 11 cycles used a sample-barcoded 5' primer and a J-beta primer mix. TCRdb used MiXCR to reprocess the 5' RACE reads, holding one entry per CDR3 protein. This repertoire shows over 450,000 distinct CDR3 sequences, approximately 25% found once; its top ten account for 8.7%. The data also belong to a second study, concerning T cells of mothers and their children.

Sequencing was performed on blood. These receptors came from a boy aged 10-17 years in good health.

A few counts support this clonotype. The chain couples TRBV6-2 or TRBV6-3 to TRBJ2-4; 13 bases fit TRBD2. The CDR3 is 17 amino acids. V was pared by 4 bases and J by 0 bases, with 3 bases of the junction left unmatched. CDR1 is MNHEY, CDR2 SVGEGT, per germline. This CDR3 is CASSSTSGGLAKNIQYF. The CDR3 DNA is TGTGCCAGCAGTTCGACTAGCGGGGGGTTAGCCAAAAACATTCAGTACTTC.

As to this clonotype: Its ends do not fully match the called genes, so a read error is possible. The CDR3 region has the DNA TGCAGTGCTGGAGATCAGGACAGGGGAAGCGGAGAGACCCAGTACTTC. Protein product: CSAGDQDRGSGETQYF. This sequence joins TRBV20-1 and TRBJ2-5, with 9 bases identical to TRBD1. The CDR3 extends over 16 amino acids. Germline V CDR1 and CDR2: DFQATT, SNEGSKA (reference sequence).

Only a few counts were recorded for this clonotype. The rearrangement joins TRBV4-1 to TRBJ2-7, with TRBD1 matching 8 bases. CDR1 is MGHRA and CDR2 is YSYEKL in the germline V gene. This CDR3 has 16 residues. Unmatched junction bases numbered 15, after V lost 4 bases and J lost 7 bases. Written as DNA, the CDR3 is TGCGCCAGCAGCCCGAATCGACAGGGGCCCTCGGGAGAGCAGTACTTC. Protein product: CASSPNRQGPSGEQYF.

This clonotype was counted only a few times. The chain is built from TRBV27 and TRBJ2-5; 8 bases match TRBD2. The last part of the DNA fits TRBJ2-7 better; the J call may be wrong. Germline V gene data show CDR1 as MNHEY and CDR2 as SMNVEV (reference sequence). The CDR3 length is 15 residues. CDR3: CASREPGLGIFEQYF. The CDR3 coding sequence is TGTGCCAGCAGGGAACCGGGACTAGGAATTTTCGAGCAGTACTTC.

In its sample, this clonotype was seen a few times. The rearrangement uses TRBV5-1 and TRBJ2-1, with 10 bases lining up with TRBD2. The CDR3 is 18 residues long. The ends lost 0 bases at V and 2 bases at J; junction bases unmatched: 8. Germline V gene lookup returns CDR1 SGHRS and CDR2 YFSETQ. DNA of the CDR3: TGCGCCAGCAGCTTGGAAGGGACTAGCGACCTTCCCTACAATGAGCAGTTCTTC. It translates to CASSLEGTSDLPYNEQFF.

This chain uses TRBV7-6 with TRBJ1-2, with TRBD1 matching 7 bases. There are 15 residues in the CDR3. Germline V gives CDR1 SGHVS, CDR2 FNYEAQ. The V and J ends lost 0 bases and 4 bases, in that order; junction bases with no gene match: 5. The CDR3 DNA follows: TGTGCCAGCAGCTTAGCGGCAGGGACAGCCTATGGCTACACCTTC. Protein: CASSLAAGTAYGYTF.

The CDR3 reads CASSQDYMDRAETQYF. DNA for the CDR3: TGCGCCAGCAGCCAAGATTACATGGACAGGGCCGAGACCCAGTACTTC. The chain carries TRBV4-1 and TRBJ2-5, with TRBD1 matching 8 bases. Trimming at V came to 0 bases and at J to 5 bases, leaving 8 bases not matched to a gene. The germline CDR1 and CDR2 sequences are MGHRA and YSYEKL. This CDR3 is built from 16 residues.

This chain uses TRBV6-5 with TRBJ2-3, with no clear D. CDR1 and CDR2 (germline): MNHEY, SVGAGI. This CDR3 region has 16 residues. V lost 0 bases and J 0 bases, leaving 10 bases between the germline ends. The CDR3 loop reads CASSYSTVSSTDTQYF. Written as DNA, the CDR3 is TGTGCCAGCAGTTACTCGACCGTATCTAGCACAGATACGCAGTATTTT.

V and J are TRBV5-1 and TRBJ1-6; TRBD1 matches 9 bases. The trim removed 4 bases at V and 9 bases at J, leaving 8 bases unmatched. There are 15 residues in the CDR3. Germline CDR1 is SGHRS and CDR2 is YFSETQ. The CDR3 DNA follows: TGCGCCAGCAGCCAACGGACAGGGGAAACTTCACCCCTCCACTTT. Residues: CASSQRTGETSPLHF.

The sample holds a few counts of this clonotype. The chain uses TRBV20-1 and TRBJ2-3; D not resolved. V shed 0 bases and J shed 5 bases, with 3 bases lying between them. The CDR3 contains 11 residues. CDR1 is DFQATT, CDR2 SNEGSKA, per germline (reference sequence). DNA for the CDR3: TGCAGTGCTAGAGAGATAGATACGCAGTATTTT. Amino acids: CSAREIDTQYF.

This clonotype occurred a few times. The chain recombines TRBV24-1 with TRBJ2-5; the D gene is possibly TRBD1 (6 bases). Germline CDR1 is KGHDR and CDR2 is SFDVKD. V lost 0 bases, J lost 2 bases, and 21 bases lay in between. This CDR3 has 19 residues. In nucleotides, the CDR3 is TGTGCCACCAGTGATTTGCAAACCAGGGGTTCGCAAAATCAAGAGACCCAGTACTTC. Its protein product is CATSDLQTRGSQNQETQYF.

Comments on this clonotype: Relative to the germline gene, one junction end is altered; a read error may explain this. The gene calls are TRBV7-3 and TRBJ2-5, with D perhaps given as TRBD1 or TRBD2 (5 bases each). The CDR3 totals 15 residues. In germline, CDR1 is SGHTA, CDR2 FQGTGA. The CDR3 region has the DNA TGTGCCAGCAGCTTGGGACCGAGTCTTCAAGAGGCCCAGTACTTC. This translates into CASSLGPSLQEAQYF.

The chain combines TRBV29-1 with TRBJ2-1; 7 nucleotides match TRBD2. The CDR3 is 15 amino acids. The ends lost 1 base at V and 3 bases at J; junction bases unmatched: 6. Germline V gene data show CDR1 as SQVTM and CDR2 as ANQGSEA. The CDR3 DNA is TGCAGCGTTGAAGTAGCGGGCAACCTCTACAATGAGCAGTTCTTC. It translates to CSVEVAGNLYNEQFF.

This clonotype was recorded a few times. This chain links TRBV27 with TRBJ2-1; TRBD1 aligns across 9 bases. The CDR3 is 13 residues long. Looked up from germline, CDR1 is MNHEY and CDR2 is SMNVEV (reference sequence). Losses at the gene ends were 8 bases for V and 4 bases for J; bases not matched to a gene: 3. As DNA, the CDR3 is TGTGCCAGCCGGACAGGGGTGTACAATGAGCAGTTCTTC. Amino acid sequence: CASRTGVYNEQFF.

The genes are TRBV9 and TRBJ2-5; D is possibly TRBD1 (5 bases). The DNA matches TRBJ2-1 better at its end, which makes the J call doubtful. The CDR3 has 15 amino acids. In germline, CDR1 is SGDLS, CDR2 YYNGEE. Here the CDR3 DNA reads TGTGCCAGCAGCGTAGGAGTTCAGGGTCGGAATGAGCAGTTCTTC. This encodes CASSVGVQGRNEQFF.

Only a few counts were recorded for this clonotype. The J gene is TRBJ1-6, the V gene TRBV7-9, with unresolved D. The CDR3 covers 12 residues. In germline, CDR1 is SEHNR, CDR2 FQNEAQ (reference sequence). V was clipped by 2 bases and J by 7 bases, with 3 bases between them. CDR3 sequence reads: CASSLTNSPLHF. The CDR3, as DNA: TGTGCCAGCAGCTTAACGAATTCACCCCTCCACTTT. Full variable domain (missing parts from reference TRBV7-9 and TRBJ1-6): DTGVSQNPRHKITKRGQNVTFRCDPISEHNRLYWYRQTLGQGPEFLTYFQNEAQLEKSRLLSDRFSAERPKGSFSTLEIQRTEQGDSAMYLCASSLTNSPLHFGNGTRLTVT.

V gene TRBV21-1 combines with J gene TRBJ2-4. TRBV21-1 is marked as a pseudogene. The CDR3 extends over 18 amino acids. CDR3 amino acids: CASSKSEDATKAKNIQYF. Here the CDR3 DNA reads TGTGCCAGCAGCAAATCGGAAGACGCCACTAAAGCCAAAAACATTCAGTACTTC.

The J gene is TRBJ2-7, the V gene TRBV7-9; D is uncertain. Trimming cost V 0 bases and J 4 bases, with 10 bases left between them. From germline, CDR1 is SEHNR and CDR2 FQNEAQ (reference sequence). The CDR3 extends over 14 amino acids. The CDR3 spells CASSLATSSYEQYF. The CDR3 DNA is TGTGCCAGCAGCTTAGCGACGAGTTCTTACGAGCAGTACTTC.

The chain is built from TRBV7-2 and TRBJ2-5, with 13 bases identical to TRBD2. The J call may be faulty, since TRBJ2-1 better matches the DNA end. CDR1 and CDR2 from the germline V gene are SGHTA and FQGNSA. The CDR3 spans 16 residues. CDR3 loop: CASSVLAGGPMDEQFF. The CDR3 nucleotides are TGTGCCAGCAGCGTACTAGCGGGAGGGCCTATGGATGAGCAGTTCTTC.

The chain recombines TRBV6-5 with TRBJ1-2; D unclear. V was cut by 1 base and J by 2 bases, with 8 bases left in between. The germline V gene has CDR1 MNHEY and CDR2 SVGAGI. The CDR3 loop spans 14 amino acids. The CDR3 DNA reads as TGTGCCAGCAGTTACTTAGAGCGAAACTATGGCTACACCTTC. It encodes CASSYLERNYGYTF.

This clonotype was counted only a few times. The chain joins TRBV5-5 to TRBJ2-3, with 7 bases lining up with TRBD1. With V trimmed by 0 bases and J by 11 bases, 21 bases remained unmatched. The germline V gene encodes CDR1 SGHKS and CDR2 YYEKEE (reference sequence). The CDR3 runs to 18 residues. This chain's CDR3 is CASSLAPPGQITREGQYF. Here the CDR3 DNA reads TGTGCCAGCAGCTTGGCCCCCCCGGGACAGATTACCAGAGAGGGGCAGTATTTT.

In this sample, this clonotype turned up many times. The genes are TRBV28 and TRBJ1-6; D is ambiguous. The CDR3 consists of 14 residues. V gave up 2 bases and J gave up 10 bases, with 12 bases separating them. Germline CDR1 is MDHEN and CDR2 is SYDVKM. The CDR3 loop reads CASSLGVPGSPLHF. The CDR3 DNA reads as TGTGCCAGCAGTTTAGGGGTTCCAGGATCACCCCTCCACTTT.

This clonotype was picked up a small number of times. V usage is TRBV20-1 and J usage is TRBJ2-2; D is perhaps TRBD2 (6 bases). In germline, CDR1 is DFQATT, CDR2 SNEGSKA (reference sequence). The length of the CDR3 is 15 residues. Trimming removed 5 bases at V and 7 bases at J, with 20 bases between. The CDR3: CSAGDSPIIDGELFF. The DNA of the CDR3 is TGCAGTGCTGGGGACTCCCCCATAATAGACGGGGAGCTGTTTTTT.

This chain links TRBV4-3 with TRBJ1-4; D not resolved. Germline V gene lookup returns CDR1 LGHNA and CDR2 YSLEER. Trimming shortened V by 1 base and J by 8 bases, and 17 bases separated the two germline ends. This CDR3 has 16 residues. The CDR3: CASSQGVWGFAEKLFF. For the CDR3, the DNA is TGCGCCAGCAGCCAAGGTGTGTGGGGTTTCGCGGAAAAACTGTTTTTT.

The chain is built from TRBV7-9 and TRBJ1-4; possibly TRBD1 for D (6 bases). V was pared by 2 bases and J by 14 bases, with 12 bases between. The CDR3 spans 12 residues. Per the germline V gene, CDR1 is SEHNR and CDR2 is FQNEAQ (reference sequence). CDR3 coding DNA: TGTGCCAGCAGCTTAAATCAGGGGATGCTGTTTTTT. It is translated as CASSLNQGMLFF.

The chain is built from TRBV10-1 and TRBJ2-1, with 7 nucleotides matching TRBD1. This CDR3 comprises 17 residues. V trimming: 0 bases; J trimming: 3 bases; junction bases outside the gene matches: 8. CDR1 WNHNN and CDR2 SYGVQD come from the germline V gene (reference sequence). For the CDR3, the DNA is TGCGCCAGCAGTGAGTCCTTAGGGCCAGGGGGCTACAATGAGCAGTTCTTC. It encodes CASSESLGPGGYNEQFF.

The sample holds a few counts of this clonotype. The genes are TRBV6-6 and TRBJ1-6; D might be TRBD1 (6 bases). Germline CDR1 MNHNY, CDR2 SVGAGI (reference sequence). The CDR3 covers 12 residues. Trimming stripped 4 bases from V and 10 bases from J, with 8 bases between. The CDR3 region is CASSWTESPLHF. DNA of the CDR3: TGTGCCAGCAGTTGGACAGAATCACCCCTCCACTTT.

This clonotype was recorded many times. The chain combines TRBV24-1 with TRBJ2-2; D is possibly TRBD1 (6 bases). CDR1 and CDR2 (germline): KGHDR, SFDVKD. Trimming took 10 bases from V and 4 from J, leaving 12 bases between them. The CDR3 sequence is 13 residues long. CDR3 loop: CATGQFGTGELFF. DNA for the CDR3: TGTGCCACTGGACAGTTCGGCACCGGGGAGCTGTTTTTT.

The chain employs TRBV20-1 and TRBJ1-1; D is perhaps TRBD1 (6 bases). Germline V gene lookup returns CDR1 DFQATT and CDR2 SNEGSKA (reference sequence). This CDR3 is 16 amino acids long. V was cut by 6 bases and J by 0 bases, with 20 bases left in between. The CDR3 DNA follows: TGCAGTGCGCCTAGGACAGCTACCAGCATGAACACTGAAGCTTTCTTT. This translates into CSAPRTATSMNTEAFF.

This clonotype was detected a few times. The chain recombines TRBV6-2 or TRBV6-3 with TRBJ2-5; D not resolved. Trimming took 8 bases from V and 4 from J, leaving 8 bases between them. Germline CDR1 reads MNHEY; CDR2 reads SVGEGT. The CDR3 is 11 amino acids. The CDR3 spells CASGGSETQYF. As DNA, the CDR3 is TGTGCCAGCGGTGGGTCAGAGACCCAGTACTTC.